This entry lists 2 T cell receptor beta chains sequenced from one sample in a study of shared clonotypes between healthy human individuals. Clones were read by immunoSEQ multiplex PCR, and TCRdb kept only the in-frame ones, dropping some. The sample includes more than 2,000,000 clones, more than 85% seen only once; the top ten take about 0.39%. The sequenced material came from naive CD4+ T cells from PBMCs. Subset reported: CD45RA+ positively selected. The source is a man between 18 and 29 years old in good health. Some clones in this sample may be carry-over from other donors' samples.

A single count supports this clone. The same CDR3 can be traced to other DNA sequences in this sample. The rearrangement joins TRBV7-6 to TRBJ2-3; TRBD1 agrees at 8 bases. The germline CDR1 and CDR2 sequences are SGHVS and FNYEAQ. Trimming took 5 bases from V and 1 from J; bases not matched to a gene: 5. The CDR3 runs to 15 residues. CDR3 loop: CASSPGQGGTDTQYF. CDR3 nucleotide sequence: TGTGCCAGCAGCCCAGGACAGGGAGGCACAGATACGCAGTATTTT. Complete variable domain (other parts from reference TRBV7-6 and TRBJ2-3): GAGVSQSPRYKVTKRGQDVALRCDPISGHVSLYWYRQALGQGPEFLTYFNYEAQQDKSGLPNDRFSAERPEGSISTLTIQRTEQRDSAMYRCASSPGQGGTDTQYFGPGTRLTVL.

The chain uses TRBV9 and TRBJ2-3, with 8 bases fitting TRBD1. Germline lookup yields CDR1 SGDLS and CDR2 YYNGEE. This CDR3 has 16 amino acids. Losses at the gene ends were 4 bases for V and 8 bases for J; bases not matched to a gene: 15. Here the CDR3 DNA reads TGTGCCAGCAGCTCCGACAGGGGAAGGCTGCTGGGTACGCAGTATTTT. The encoded protein is CASSSDRGRLLGTQYF.